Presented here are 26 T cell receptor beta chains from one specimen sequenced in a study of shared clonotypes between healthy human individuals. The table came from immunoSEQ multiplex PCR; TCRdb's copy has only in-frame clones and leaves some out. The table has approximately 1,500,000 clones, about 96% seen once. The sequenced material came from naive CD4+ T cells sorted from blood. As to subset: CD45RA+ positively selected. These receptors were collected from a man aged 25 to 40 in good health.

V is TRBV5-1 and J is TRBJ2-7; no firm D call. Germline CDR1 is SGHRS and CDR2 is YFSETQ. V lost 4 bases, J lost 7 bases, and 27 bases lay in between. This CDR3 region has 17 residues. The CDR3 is CASSLGPRVGHSIEQYF. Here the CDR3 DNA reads TGCGCCAGCAGCCTTGGACCGAGAGTTGGGCATTCCATTGAGCAGTACTTC.

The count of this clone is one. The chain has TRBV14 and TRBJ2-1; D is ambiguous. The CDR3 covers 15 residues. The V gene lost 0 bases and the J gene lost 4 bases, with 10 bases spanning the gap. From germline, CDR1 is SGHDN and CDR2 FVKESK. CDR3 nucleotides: TGTGCCAGCAGCCAAGATCGCTTCGAATACAATGAGCAGTTCTTC. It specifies CASSQDRFEYNEQFF.

CDR3 in amino acids: CASSQETGYNTEAFF. In DNA form, the CDR3 reads TGCGCCAGCAGCCAAGAGACAGGGTATAACACTGAAGCTTTCTTT. This chain joins TRBV4-3 and TRBJ1-1, with 7 bases that match TRBD1. V lost 0 bases to trimming and J lost 2 bases; unmatched junction nucleotides: 3. Germline loops: CDR1 LGHNA, CDR2 YSLEER. CDR3 length: 15 residues.

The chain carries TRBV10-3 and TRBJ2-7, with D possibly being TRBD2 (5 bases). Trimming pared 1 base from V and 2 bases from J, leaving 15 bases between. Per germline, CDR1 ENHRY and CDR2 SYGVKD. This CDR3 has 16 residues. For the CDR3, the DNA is TGTGCCATCAGTGAGTTAAGGAGCGGATCCACCTACGAGCAGTACTTC. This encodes CAISELRSGSTYEQYF.

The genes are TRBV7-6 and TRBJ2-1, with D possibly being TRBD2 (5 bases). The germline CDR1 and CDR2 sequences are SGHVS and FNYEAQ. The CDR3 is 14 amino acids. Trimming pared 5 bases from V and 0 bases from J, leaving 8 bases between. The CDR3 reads CASSRGLSYNEQFF. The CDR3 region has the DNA TGTGCCAGCAGCCGTGGACTCTCCTACAATGAGCAGTTCTTC.

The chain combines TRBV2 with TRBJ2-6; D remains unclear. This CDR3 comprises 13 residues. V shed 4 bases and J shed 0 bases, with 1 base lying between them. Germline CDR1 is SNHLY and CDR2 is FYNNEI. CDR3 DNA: TGTGCCAGCAGTGGCTCTGGGGCCAACGTCCTGACTTTC. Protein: CASSGSGANVLTF.

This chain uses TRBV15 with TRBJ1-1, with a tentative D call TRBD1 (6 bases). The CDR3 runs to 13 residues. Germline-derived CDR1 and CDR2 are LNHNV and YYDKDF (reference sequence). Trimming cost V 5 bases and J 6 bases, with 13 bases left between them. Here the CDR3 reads CATSPRQVSEAFF. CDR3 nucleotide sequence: TGTGCCACCAGCCCCCGACAGGTCTCTGAAGCTTTCTTT. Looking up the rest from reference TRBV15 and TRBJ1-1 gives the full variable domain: DAMVIQNPRYQVTQFGKPVTLSCSQTLNHNVMYWYQQKSSQAPKLLFHYYDKDFNNEADTPDNFQSRRPNTSFCFLDIRSPGLGDTAMYLCATSPRQVSEAFFGQGTRLTVV.

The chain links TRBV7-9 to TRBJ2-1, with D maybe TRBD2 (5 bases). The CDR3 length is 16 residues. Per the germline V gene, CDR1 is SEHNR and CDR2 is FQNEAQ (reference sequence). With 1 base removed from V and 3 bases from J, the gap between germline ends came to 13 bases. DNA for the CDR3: TGTGCCAGCAGCTTAGTCCGGAGGCAGATCTACAATGAGCAGTTCTTC. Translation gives CASSLVRRQIYNEQFF.

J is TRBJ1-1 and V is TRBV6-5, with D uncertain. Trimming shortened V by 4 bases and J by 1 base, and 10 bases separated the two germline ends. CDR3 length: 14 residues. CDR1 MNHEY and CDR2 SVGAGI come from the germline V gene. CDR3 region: CASSLAGRNTEAFF. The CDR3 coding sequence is TGTGCCAGCAGTTTGGCGGGCCGGAACACTGAAGCTTTCTTT.

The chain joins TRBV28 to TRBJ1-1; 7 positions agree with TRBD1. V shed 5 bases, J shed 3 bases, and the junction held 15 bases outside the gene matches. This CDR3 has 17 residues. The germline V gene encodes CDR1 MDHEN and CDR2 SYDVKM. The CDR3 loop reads CASSPLSLRGFDTEAFF. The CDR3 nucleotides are TGTGCCAGCAGTCCCCTATCCCTCAGGGGGTTTGACACTGAAGCTTTCTTT.

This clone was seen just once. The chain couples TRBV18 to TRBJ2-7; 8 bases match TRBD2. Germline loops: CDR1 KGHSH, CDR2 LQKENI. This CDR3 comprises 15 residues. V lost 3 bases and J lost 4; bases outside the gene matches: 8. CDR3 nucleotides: TGTGCCAGCTCACCCGGGACTAGACCCCTGTACGAGCAGTACTTC. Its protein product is CASSPGTRPLYEQYF.

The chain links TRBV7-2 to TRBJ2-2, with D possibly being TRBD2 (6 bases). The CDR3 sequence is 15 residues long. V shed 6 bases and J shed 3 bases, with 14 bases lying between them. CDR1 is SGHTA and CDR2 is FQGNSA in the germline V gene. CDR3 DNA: TGTGCCAGCAGAGGAGCTAGCGCGTACACCGGGGAGCTGTTTTTT. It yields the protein CASRGASAYTGELFF.

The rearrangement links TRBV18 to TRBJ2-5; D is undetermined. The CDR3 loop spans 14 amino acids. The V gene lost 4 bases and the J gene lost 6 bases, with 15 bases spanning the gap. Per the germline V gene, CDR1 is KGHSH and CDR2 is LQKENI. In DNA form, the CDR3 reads TGTGCCAGCTCACTCCAGGCCCCGGAGAAGACCCAGTACTTC. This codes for CASSLQAPEKTQYF.

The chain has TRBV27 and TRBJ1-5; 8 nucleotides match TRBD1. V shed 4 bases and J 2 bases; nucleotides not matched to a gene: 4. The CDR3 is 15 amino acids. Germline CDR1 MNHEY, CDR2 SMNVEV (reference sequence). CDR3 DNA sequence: TGTGCCAGCAGTTCCGGGACAGGTCGCAATCAGCCCCAGCATTTT. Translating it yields CASSSGTGRNQPQHF.

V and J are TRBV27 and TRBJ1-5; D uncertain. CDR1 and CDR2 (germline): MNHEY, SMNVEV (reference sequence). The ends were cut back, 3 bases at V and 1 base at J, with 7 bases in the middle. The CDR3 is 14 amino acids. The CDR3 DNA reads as TGTGCCAGCAGTTTGGGCCCCAGCAATCAGCCCCAGCATTTT. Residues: CASSLGPSNQPQHF.

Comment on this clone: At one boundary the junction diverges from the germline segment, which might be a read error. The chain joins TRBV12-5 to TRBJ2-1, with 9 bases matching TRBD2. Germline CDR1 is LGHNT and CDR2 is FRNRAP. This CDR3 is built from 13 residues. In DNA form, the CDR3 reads TGTGCTAGTGGTTTGGCTCAGGGGACTAGCCTCCTCTTC. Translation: CASGLAQGTSLLF.

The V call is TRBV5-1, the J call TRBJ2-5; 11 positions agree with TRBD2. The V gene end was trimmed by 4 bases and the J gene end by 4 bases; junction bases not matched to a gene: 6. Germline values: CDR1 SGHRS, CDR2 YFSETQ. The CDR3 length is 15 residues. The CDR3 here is CASSTLAGVGETQYF. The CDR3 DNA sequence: TGCGCCAGCAGCACACTAGCGGGAGTGGGAGAGACCCAGTACTTC. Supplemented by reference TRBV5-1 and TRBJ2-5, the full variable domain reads KAGVTQTPRYLIKTRGQQVTLSCSPISGHRSVSWYQQTPGQGLQFLFEYFSETQRNKGNFPGRFSGRQFSNSRSEMNVSTLELGDSALYLCASSTLAGVGETQYFGPGTRLLVL.

In DNA, the CDR3 is TGCGCCAGCAGCCAAGATCGGCAGGTCCTGGACGAGCAGTACTTC. Translating gives CASSQDRQVLDEQYF. The chain is built from TRBV4-3 and TRBJ2-7; D is ambiguous. CDR3 length: 15 residues. Per germline, CDR1 LGHNA and CDR2 YSLEER. Trimming removed 0 bases at V and 5 bases at J, with 14 bases between.

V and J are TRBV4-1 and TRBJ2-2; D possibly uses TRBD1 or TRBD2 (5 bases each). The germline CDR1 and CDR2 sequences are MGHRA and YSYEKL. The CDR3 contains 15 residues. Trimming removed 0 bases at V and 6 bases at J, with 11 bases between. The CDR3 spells CASSQERQRSGELFF. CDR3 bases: TGCGCCAGCAGCCAAGAACGACAGCGGTCCGGGGAGCTGTTTTTT.

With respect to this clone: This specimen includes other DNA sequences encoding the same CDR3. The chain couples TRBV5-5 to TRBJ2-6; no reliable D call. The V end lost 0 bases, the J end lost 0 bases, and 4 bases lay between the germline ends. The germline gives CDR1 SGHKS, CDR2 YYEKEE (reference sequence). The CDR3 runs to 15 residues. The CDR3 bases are TGTGCCAGCAGCTTGGCCGGCTCTGGGGCCAACGTCCTGACTTTC. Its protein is CASSLAGSGANVLTF. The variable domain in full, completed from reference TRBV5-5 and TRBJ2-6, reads DAGVTQSPTHLIKTRGQQVTLRCSPISGHKSVSWYQQVLGQGPQFIFQYYEKEERGRGNFPDRFSARQFPNYSSELNVNALLLGDSALYLCASSLAGSGANVLTFGAGSRLTVL.

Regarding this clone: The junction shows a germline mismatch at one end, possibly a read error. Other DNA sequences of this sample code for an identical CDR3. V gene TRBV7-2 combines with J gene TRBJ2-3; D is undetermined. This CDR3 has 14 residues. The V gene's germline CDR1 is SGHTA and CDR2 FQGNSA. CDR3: CASTPTPSTDTQYF. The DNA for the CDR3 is TGTGCTAGCACCCCGACCCCTAGCACAGATACGCAGTATTTT. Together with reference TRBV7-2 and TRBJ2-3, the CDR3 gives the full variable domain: GAGVSQSPSNKVTEKGKDVELRCDPISGHTALYWYRQSLGQGLEFLIYFQGNSAPDKSGLPSDRFSAERTGGSVSTLTIQRTQQEDSAVYLCASTPTPSTDTQYFGPGTRLTVL.

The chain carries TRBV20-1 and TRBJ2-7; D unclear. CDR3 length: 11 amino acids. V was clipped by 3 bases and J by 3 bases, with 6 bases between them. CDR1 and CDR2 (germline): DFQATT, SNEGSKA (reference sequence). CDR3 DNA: TGCAGTGCTAGGAAAGTCTACGAGCAGTACTTC. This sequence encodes CSARKVYEQYF.

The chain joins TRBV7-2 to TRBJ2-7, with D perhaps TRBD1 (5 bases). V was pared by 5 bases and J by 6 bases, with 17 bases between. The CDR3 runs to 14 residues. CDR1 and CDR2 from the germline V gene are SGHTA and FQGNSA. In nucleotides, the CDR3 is TGTGCCAGCAGCCAGACCACTCAGGGTCGCGAGCAGTACTTC. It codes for CASSQTTQGREQYF. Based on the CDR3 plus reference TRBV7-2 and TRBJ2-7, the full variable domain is GAGVSQSPSNKVTEKGKDVELRCDPISGHTALYWYRQSLGQGLEFLIYFQGNSAPDKSGLPSDRFSAERTGGSVSTLTIQRTQQEDSAVYLCASSQTTQGREQYFGPGTRLTVT.

This CDR3 is CASRIRGSSQPQHF. CDR3 in DNA: TGTGCCAGCAGAATCAGGGGTTCGAGTCAGCCCCAGCATTTT. The chain combines TRBV6-6 with TRBJ1-5; D possibly corresponds to TRBD1 (6 bases). The CDR3 extends over 14 amino acids. Trimming stripped 6 bases from V and 6 bases from J, with 15 bases between. CDR1 is MNHNY and CDR2 is SVGAGI in the germline V gene (reference sequence).

DNA of the CDR3: TGTGCCATCAGTGAGGGGACACACCGAAACACCGGGGAGCTGTTTTTT. It is translated as CAISEGTHRNTGELFF. The chain joins TRBV10-3 to TRBJ2-2; D might be TRBD1 (6 bases). V lost 2 bases to trimming and J lost 2 bases, with 12 bases between them. The CDR3 is made up of 16 amino acids. Germline CDR1 reads ENHRY; CDR2 reads SYGVKD.

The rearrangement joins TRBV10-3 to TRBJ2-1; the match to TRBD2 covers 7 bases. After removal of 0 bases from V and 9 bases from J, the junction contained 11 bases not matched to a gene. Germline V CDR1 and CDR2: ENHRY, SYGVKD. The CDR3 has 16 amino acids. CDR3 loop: CAISESEAGPFGEQFF. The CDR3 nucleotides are TGTGCCATCAGTGAGTCGGAAGCGGGACCCTTCGGTGAGCAGTTCTTC.